This T cell receptor beta chain emerged from a study of monozygotic twins with inflammatory bowel disease. One entry per CDR3 protein, without DNA, is what TCRdb gives after re-calling the 5' RACE reads. The table for this sample gives 190,000 or so distinct CDR3 sequences. The CDR3 length is 13 residues. Germline CDR1 SGHVS, CDR2 FQNEAQ. Input material: blood. This chain connects TRBV7-8 to TRBJ2-3; without DNA, the TCRdb call of TRBD1 cannot be checked. The sequence was obtained from a human donor with ulcerative colitis or Crohn's disease, or a healthy co-twin of an affected twin (not recorded which). CDR3 in amino acids: CASSLIAPDTQYF.